This T cell receptor (beta chain) was recorded in a study of T cell responses to AZD1222 COVID-19 vaccine. Trimming pared 2 bases from V and 4 bases from J, leaving 20 bases between. From germline, CDR1 is MNHEY and CDR2 SVGEGT. The CDR3 spans 17 residues. Profiling relied on immunoSEQ multiplex PCR, and the TCRdb table lists in-frame clones only, not all of them. The sample consists of some 130,000 clones, around 93% of them appearing once. The V gene is TRBV6-2 or TRBV6-3, the J gene TRBJ1-1; unclear D gene. The specimen was peripheral blood, collected 28 days after the second AZD1222 dose. This clonotype originated in an adult who received the AZD1222 COVID-19 vaccine. The CDR3 DNA sequence: TGTGCCAGCAGTTACCCAACCGCCCAGGCGGGTTTCACTGAAGCTTTCTTT. Translated, it gives CASSYPTAQAGFTEAFF.